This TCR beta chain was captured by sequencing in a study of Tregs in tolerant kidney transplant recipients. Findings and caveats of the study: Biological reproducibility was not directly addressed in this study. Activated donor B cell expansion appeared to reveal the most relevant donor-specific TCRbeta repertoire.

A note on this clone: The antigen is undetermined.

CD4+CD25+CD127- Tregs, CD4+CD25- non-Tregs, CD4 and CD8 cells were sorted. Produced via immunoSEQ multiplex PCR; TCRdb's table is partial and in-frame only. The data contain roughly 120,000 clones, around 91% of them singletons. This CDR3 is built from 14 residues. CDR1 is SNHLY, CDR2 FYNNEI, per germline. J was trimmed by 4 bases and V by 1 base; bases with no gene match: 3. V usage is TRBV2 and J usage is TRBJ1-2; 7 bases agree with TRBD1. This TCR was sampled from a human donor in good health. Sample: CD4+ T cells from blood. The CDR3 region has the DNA TGTGCCAGCAGTGAAGGGGGACAGCTCTATGGCTACACCTTC. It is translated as CASSEGGQLYGYTF.